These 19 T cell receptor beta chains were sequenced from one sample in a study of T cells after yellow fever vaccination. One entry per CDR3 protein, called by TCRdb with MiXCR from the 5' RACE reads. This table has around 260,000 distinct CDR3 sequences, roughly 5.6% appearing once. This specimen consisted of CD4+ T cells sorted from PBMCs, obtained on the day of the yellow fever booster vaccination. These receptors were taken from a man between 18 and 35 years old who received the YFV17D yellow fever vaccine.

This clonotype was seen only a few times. CDR3 sequence (DNA): TGCGCCAGCAGCCAAGGATATGCCTATTATAGCAATCAGCCCCAGCATTTT. This codes for CASSQGYAYYSNQPQHF. This rearrangement joins TRBV4-3 to TRBJ1-5; no definite D call. The CDR3 contains 17 residues. V dropped 1 base and J dropped 0 bases, with 13 bases sitting between them. Germline CDR1 LGHNA, CDR2 YSLEER.

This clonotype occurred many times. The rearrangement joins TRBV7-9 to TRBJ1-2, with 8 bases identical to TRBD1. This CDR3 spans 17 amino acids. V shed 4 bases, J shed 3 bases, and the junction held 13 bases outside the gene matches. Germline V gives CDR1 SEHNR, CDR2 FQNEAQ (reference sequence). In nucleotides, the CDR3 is TGTGCCAGCAGCTCACGAGGACAGGGAAGGTTTGACTATGGCTACACCTTC. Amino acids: CASSSRGQGRFDYGYTF. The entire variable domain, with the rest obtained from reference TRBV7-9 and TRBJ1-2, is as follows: DTGVSQNPRHKITKRGQNVTFRCDPISEHNRLYWYRQTLGQGPEFLTYFQNEAQLEKSRLLSDRFSAERPKGSFSTLEIQRTEQGDSAMYLCASSSRGQGRFDYGYTFGSGTRLTVV.

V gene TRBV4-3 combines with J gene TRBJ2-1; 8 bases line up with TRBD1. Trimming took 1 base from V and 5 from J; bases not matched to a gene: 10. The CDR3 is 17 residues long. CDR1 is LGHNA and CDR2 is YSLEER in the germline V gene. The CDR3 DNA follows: TGCGCCAGCAGCCAAGCCGCAGGGGGACAGGCTGACAATGAGCAGTTCTTC. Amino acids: CASSQAAGGQADNEQFF.

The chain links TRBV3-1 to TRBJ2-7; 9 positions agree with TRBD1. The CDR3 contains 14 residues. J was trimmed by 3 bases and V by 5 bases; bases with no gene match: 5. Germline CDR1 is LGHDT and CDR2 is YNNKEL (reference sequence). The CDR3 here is CASSNDRGYYEQYF. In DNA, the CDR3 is TGTGCCAGCAGCAACGACAGGGGGTACTACGAGCAGTACTTC.

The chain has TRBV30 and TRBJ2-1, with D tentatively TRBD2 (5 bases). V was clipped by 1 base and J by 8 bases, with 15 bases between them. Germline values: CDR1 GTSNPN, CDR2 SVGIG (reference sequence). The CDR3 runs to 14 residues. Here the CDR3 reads CAWSGGIGLHEQFF. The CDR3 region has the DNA TGTGCCTGGAGTGGAGGGATCGGACTTCATGAGCAGTTCTTC. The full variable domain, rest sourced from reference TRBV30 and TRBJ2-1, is SQTIHQWPATLVQPVGSPLSLECTVEGTSNPNLYWYRQAAGRGLQLLFYSVGIGQISSEVPQNLSASRPQDRQFILSSKKLLLSDSGFYLCAWSGGIGLHEQFFGPGTRLTVL.

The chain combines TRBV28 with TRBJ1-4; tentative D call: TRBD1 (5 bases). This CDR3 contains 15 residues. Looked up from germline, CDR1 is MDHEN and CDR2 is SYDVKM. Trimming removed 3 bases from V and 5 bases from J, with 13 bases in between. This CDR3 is CASSFGGALNEKLFF. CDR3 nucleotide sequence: TGTGCCAGCAGTTTTGGTGGGGCATTGAATGAAAAACTGTTTTTT.

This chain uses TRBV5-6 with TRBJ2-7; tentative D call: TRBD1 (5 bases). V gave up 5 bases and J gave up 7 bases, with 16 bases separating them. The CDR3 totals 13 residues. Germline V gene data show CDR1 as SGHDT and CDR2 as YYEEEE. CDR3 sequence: CASRKSGLEEQYV. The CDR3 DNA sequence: TGTGCCAGCAGAAAATCAGGGCTGGAGGAGCAGTACGTC.

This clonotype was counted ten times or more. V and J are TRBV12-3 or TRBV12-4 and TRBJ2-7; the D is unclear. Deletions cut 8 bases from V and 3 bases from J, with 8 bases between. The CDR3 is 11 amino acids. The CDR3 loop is CASGSGYEQYF. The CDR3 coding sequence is TGTGCCAGCGGCTCAGGCTACGAGCAGTACTTC.

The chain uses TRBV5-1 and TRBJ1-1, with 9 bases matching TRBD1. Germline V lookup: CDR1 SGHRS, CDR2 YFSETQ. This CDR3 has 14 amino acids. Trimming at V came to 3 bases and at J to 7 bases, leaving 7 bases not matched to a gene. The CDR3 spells CASSWDRDNGEAFF. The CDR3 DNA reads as TGCGCCAGCAGCTGGGACAGGGATAATGGTGAAGCTTTCTTT.

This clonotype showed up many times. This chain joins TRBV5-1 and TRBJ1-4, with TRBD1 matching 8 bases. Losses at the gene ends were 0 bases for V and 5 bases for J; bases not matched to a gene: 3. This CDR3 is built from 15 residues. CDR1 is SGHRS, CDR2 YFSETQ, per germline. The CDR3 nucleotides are TGCGCCAGCAGCTTGGGACAGGGGAGCAATGAAAAACTGTTTTTT. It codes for CASSLGQGSNEKLFF.

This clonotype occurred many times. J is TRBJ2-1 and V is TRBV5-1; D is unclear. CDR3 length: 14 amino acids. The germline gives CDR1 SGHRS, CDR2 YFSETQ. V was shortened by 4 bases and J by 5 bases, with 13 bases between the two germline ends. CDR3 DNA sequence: TGCGCCAGCAGCCGAGGTGAGGCGGACAATGAGCAGTTCTTC. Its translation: CASSRGEADNEQFF.

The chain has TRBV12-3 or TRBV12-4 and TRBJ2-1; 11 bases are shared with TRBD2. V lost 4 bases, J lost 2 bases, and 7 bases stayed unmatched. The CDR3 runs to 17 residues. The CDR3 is CASSYSGGALTYNEQFF. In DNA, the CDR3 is TGTGCCAGCAGTTATAGCGGGGGGGCCCTAACCTACAATGAGCAGTTCTTC.

The CDR3, as DNA: TGTGCCAGCAGCCAAGGAGGGGTTTGGCATCAGCCCCAGCATTTT. Translation: CASSQGGVWHQPQHF. This sequence joins TRBV9 and TRBJ1-5; tentative D call: TRBD1 (5 bases). Germline V gene sequence: CDR1 SGDLS, CDR2 YYNGEE. The CDR3 is made up of 15 amino acids. V was clipped by 4 bases and J by 5 bases, with 16 bases between them. The full variable domain, its missing parts supplied by reference TRBV9 and TRBJ1-5, is DSGVTQTPKHLITATGQRVTLRCSPRSGDLSVYWYQQSLDQGLQFLIQYYNGEERAKGNILERFSAQQFPDLHSELNLSSLELGDSALYFCASSQGGVWHQPQHFGDGTRLSIL.

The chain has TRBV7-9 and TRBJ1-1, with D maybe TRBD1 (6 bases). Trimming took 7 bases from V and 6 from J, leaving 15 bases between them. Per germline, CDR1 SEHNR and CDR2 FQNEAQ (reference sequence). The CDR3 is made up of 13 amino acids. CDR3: CASIPAWTAEAFF. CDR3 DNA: TGTGCCAGCATTCCCGCCTGGACAGCTGAAGCTTTCTTT.

The CDR3 nucleotides read TGCGCCAGCAGCCAAGCGAGAGCGGGCTACACAGATACGCAGTATTTT. Translating it yields CASSQARAGYTDTQYF. The rearrangement links TRBV4-1 to TRBJ2-3; D might be TRBD2 (6 bases). The CDR3 sequence is 16 residues long. The V end was cut by 1 base, the J end by 2 bases, with 13 bases between. Per the germline V gene, CDR1 is MGHRA and CDR2 is YSYEKL.

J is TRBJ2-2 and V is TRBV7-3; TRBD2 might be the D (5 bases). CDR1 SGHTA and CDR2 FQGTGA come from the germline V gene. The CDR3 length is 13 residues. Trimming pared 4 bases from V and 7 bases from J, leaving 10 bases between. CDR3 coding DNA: TGTGCCAGCAGCTCCCTCGGGAACGGGGAGCTGTTTTTT. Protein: CASSSLGNGELFF.

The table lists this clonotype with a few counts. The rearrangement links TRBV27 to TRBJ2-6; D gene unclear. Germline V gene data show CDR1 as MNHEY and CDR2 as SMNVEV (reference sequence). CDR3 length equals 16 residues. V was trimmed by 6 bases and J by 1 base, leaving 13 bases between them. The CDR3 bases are TGTGCCAGCAGCACTTACGGGCGATCTGGGGCCAACGTCCTGACTTTC. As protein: CASSTYGRSGANVLTF.

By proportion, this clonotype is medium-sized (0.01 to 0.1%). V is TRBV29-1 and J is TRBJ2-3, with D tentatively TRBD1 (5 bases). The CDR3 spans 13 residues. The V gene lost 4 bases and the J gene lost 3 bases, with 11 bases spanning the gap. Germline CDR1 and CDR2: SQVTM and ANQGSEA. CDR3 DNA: TGCAGCGTTGCCAGGGCAAGGACAGATACGCAGTATTTT. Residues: CSVARARTDTQYF.

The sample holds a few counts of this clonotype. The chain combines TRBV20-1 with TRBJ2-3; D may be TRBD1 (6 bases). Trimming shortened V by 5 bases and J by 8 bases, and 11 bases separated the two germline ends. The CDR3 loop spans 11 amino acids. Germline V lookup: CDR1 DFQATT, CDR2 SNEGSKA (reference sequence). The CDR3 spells CSAPLGGTQYF. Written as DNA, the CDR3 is TGCAGTGCTCCGCTAGGGGGTACGCAGTATTTT.